The clone carrying this TCR beta chain was seen only a few times. The TCRbeta library was prepared with unique molecular identifiers. TCRdb analysed the PCR reads with MiXCR anew, one entry per CDR3 protein. The profile shows about 370,000 distinct CDR3 sequences, roughly 22% of them singletons. These data are taken from a study of T-cell reconstitution after alpha-beta-depleted transplantation in children. The sequencing used PBMCs from the stem cell graft donor, collected from the stem cell graft. This clonotype was obtained from a human donor who donated a stem cell graft to a child with acute myeloid leukemia.

CDR3 region: CASSESAVISNEQFF. The CDR3 region has the DNA TGCGCCAGCAGTGAGTCGGCCGTAATTAGTAATGAGCAGTTCTTC. The chain couples TRBV10-2 to TRBJ2-1; D is uncertain. The V gene lost 0 bases and the J gene lost 7 bases, with 13 bases spanning the gap. The CDR3 consists of 15 residues. Germline loops: CDR1 WSHSY, CDR2 SAAADI.